This T cell receptor beta chain is from a study of T cell responses to AZD1222 COVID-19 vaccine. Sequenced by immunoSEQ multiplex PCR; TCRdb stores in-frame clones only, minus some. Here the sample spans roughly 130,000 clones, 86% being singletons. The CDR3 extends over 15 amino acids. The ends lost 5 bases at V and 1 base at J; junction bases unmatched: 4. CDR1 and CDR2 from the germline V gene are LNHDA and SQIVND (reference sequence). This clone has just a few counts. The antigen is undetermined. Points from the study as a whole: Spike-wide coverage was observed for vaccine-associated CD4 TCRs, with dominant responses at 160-218 and 743-854.

The chain employs TRBV19 and TRBJ1-5; the match to TRBD1 covers 8 bases. The source of this sequence is an adult in good health. The sequences come from peripheral blood, collected on day 0 of AZD1222 vaccination. CDR3 sequence: CASSFRTGSNQPQHF. Here the CDR3 DNA reads TGTGCCAGTAGTTTCCGGACAGGGAGCAATCAGCCCCAGCATTTT.